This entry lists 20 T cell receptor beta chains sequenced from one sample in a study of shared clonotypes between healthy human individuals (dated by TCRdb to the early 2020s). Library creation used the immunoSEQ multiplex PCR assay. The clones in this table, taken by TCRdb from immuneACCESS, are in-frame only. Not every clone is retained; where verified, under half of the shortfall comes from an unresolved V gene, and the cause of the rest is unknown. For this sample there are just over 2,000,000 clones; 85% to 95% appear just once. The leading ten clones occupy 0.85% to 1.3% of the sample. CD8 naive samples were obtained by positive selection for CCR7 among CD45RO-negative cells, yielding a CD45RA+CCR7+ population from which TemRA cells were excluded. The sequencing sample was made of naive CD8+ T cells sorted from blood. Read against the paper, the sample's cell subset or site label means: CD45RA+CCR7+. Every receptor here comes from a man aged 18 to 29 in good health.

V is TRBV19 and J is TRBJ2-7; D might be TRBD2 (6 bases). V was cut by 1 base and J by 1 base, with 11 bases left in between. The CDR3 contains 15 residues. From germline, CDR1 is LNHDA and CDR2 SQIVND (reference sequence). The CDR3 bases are TGTGCCAGTAGTATAGGACTAGATGATTCCTACGAGCAGTACTTC. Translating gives CASSIGLDDSYEQYF.

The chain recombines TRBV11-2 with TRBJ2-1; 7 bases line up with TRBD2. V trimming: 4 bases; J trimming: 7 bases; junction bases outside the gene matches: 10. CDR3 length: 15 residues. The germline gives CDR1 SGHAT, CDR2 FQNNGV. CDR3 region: CASSSFQTGGNEQFF. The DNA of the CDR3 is TGTGCCAGCAGCTCCTTCCAGACCGGGGGGAATGAGCAGTTCTTC.

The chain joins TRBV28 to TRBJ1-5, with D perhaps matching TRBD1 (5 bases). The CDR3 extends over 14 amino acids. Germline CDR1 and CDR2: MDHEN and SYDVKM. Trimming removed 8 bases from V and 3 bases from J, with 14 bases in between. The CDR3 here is CASQKGQYNQPQHF. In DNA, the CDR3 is TGTGCCAGCCAAAAGGGGCAGTACAATCAGCCCCAGCATTTT.

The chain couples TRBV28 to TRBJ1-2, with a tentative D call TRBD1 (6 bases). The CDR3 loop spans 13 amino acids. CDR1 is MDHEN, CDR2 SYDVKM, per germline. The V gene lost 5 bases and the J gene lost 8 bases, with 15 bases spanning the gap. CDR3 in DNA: TGTGCCAGCAGTCCTAGGGGGGCAGGGGGCTACACCTTC. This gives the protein CASSPRGAGGYTF.

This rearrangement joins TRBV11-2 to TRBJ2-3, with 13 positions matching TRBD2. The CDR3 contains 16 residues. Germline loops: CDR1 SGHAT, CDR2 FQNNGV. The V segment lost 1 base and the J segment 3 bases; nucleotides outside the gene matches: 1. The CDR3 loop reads CASSLVGLAGTDTQYF. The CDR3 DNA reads TGTGCCAGCAGCTTAGTGGGACTAGCGGGAACAGATACGCAGTATTTT.

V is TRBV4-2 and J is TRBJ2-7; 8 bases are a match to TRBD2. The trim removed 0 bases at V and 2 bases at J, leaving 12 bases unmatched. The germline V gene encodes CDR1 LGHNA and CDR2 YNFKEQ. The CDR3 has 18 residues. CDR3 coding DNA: TGTGCCAGCAGCCAAGAAGTCCCCTTTAGTAGCGGGGCCTACGAGCAGTACTTC. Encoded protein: CASSQEVPFSSGAYEQYF.

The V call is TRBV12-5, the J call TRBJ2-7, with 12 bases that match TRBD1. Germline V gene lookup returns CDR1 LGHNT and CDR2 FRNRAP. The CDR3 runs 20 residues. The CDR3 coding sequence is TGTGCCGATTTAGTCGCCCGGGACAGGGGGCTGGGCGGGGGTGGCTACGAGCAGTACTTC. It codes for CADLVARDRGLGGGGYEQYF.

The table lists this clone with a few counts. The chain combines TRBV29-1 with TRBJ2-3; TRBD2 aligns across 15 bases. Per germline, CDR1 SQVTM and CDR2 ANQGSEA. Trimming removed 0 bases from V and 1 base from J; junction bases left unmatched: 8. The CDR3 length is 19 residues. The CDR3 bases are TGCAGCGTTGAAGACCTAGGGACTAGCGGGGGGCCCCGCACAGATACGCAGTATTTT. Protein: CSVEDLGTSGGPRTDTQYF.

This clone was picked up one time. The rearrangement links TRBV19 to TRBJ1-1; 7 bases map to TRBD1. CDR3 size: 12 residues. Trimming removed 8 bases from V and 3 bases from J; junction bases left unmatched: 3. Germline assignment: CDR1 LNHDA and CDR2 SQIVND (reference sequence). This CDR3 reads CASRQGDTEAFF. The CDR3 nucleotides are TGTGCCAGTCGACAGGGTGACACTGAAGCTTTCTTT.

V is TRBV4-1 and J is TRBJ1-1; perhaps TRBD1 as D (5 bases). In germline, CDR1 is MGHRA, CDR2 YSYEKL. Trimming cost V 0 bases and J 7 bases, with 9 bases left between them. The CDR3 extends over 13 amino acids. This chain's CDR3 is CASSQDGGVEAFF. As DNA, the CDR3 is TGCGCCAGCAGCCAAGATGGAGGGGTTGAAGCTTTCTTT.

The CDR3 loop is CASSLSQGTIYEQYF. The CDR3 coding sequence is TGCGCCAGCAGCTTGTCGCAGGGTACGATTTACGAGCAGTACTTC. V and J are TRBV5-1 and TRBJ2-7; perhaps TRBD1 as D (5 bases). V lost 1 base and J 4 bases, leaving 15 bases between the germline ends. CDR3 length: 15 residues. Looked up from germline, CDR1 is SGHRS and CDR2 is YFSETQ.

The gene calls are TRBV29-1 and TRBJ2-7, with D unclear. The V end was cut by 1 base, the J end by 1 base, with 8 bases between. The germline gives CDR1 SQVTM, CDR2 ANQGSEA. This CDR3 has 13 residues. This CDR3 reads CSVEGQVSYEQYF. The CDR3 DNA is TGCAGCGTTGAAGGCCAAGTTTCCTACGAGCAGTACTTC.

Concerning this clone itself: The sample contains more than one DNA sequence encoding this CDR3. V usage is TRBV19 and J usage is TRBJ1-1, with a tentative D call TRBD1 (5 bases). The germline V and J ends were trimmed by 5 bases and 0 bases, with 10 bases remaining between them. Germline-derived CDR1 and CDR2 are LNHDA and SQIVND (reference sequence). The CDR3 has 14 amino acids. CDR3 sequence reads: CASSWGGMNTEAFF. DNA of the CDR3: TGTGCCAGTAGTTGGGGGGGAATGAACACTGAAGCTTTCTTT.

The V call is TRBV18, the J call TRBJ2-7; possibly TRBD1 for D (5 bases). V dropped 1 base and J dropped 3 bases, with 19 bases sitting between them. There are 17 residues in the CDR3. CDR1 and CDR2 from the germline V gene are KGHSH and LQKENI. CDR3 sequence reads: CASSPRPPDNIFYEQYF. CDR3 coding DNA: TGTGCCAGCTCACCACGACCCCCGGACAACATTTTCTACGAGCAGTACTTC.

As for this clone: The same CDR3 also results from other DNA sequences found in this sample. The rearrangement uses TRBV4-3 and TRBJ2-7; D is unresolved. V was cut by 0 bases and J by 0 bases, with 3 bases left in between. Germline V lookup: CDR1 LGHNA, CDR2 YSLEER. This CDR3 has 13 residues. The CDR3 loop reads CASSQDYSYEQYF. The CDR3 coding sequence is TGCGCCAGCAGCCAAGACTACTCCTACGAGCAGTACTTC.

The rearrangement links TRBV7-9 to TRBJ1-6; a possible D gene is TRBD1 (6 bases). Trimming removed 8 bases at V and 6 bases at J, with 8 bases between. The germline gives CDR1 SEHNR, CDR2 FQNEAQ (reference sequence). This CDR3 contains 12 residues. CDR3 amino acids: CASGGGNSPLHF. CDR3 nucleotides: TGTGCCAGCGGAGGGGGTAATTCACCCCTCCACTTT.

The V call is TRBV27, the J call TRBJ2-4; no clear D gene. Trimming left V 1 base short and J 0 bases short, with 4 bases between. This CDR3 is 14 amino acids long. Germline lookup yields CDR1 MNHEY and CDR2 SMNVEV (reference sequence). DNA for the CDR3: TGTGCCAGCAGTTTATTGGGAGCCAAAAACATTCAGTACTTC. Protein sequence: CASSLLGAKNIQYF.

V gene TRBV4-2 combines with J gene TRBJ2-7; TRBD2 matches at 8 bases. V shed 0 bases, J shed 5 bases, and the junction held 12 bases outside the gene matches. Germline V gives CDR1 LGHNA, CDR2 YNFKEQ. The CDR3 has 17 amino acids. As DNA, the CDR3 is TGTGCCAGCAGCCAAGATTCTAGCGGGTACCCCCTGGACGAGCAGTACTTC. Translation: CASSQDSSGYPLDEQYF.

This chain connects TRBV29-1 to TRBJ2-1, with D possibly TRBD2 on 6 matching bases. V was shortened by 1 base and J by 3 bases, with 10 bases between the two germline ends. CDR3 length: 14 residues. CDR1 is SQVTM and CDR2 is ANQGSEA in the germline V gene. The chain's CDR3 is CSVEGQGGYNEQFF. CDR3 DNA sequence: TGCAGCGTTGAAGGGCAGGGAGGCTACAATGAGCAGTTCTTC.

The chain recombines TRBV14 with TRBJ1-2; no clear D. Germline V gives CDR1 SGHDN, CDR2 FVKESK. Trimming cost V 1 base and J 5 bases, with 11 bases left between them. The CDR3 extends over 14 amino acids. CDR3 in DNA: TGTGCCAGCAGCCAAGTGGGGTGGTCGTATGGCTACACCTTC. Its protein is CASSQVGWSYGYTF.